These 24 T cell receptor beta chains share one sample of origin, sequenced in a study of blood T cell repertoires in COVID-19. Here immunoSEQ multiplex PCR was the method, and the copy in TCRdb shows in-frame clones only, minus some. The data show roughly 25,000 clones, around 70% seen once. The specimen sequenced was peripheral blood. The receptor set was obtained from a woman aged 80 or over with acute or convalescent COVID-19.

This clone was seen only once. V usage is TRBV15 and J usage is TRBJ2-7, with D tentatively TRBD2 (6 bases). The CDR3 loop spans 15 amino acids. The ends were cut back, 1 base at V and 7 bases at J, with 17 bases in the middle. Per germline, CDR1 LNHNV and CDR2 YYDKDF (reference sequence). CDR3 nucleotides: TGTGCCACCAGCAGAGGCGGAGCGGGTCAAAGGGAGCAGTACTTC. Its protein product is CATSRGGAGQREQYF.

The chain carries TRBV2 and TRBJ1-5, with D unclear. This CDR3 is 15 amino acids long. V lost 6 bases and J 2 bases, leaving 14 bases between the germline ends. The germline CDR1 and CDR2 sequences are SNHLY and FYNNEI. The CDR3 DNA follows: TGTGCCAGCAGCCTAAGACTGGCCGGCAATCAGCCCCAGCATTTT. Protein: CASSLRLAGNQPQHF.

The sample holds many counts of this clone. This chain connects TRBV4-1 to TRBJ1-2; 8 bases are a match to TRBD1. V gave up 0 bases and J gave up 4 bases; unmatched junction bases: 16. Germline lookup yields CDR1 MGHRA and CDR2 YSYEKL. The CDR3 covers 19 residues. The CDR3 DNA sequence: TGCGCCAGCAGCCAAGATTCTACTCGTCCCGGGACAGGCCCCTATGGCTACACCTTC. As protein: CASSQDSTRPGTGPYGYTF.

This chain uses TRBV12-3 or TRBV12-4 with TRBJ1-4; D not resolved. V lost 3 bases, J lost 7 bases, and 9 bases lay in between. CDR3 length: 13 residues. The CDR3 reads CASSLREGEKLFF. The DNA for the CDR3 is TGTGCCAGCAGTTTGAGGGAGGGTGAAAAACTGTTTTTT.

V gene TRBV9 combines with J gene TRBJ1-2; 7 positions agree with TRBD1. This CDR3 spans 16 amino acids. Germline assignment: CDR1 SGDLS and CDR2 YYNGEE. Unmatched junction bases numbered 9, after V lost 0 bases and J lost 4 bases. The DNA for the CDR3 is TGTGCCAGCAGCGTAGGTTCGTTGGGACAGACCTATGGCTACACCTTC. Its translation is CASSVGSLGQTYGYTF.

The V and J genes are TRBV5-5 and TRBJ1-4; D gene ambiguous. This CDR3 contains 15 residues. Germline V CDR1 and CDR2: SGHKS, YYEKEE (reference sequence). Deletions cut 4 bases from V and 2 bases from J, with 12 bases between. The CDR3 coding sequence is TGTGCCAGCAGCGCGAACGCACAGACTAATGAAAAACTGTTTTTT. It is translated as CASSANAQTNEKLFF.

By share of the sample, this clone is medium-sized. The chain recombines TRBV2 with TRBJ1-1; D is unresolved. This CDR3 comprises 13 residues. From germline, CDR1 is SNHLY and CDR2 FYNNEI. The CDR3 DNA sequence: TGTGGCCACAGTGAGGGTGAGCGCCGTGAAGCTTTCTTT. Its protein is CGHSEGERREAFF.

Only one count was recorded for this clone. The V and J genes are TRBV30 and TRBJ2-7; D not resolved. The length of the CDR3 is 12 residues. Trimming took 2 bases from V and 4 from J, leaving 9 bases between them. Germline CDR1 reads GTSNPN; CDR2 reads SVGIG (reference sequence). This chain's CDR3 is CAWSLPPYEQYF. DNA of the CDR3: TGTGCCTGGAGTCTACCACCGTACGAGCAGTACTTC.

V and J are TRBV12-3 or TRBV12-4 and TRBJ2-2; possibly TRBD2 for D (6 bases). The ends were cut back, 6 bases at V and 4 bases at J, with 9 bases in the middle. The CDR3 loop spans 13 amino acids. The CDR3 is CASRLAPTGELFF. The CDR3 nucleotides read TGTGCCAGCAGGCTAGCGCCCACCGGGGAGCTGTTTTTT.

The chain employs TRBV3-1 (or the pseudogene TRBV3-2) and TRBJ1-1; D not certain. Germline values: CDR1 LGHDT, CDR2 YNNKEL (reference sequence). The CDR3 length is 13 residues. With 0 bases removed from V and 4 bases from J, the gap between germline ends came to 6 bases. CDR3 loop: CASSQDLSTEAFF. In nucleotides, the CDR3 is TGTGCCAGCAGCCAAGACCTAAGCACTGAAGCTTTCTTT.

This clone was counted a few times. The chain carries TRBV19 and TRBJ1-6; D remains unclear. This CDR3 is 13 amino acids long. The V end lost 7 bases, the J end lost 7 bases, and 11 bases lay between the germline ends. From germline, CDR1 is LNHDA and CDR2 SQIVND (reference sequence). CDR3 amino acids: CASTNSVNSPLHF. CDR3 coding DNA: TGTGCCAGTACCAATTCGGTGAATTCACCCCTCCACTTT.

CDR3 coding DNA: TGTGCCAGCAGCCCCCTAGCGGGAGGGCCCTACGAGCAGTACTTC. It yields the protein CASSPLAGGPYEQYF. The V and J genes are TRBV7-2 and TRBJ2-7, with 12 bases lining up with TRBD2. The ends lost 5 bases at V and 2 bases at J; junction bases unmatched: 4. The germline V gene encodes CDR1 SGHTA and CDR2 FQGNSA. The CDR3 is 15 residues long.

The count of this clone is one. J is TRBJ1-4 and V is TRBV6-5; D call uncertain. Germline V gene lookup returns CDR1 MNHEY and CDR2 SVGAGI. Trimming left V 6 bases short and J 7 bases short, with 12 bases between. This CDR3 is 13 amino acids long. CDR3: CASRRGRAEKLFF. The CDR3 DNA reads TGTGCCAGCAGGCGCGGGAGGGCTGAAAAACTGTTTTTT.

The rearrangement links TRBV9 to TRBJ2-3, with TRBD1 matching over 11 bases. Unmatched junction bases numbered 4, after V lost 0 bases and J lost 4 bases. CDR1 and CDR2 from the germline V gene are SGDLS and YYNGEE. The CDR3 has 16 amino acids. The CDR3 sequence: CASSVDWGQGADTQYF. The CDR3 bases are TGTGCCAGCAGCGTAGATTGGGGACAGGGGGCAGATACGCAGTATTTT. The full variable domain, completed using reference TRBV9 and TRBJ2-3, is DSGVTQTPKHLITATGQRVTLRCSPRSGDLSVYWYQQSLDQGLQFLIQYYNGEERAKGNILERFSAQQFPDLHSELNLSSLELGDSALYFCASSVDWGQGADTQYFGPGTRLTVL.

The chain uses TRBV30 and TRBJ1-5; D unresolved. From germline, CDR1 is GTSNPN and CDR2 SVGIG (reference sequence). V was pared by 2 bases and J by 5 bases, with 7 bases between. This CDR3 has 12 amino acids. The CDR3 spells CAWSTGYQPQHF. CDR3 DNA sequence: TGTGCCTGGAGTACGGGGTATCAGCCCCAGCATTTT.

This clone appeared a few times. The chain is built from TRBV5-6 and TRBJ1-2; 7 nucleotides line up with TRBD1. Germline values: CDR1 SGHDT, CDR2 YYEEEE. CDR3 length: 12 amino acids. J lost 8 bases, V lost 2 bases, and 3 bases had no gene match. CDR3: CASSLADRGYTF. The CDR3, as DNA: TGTGCCAGCAGCTTAGCGGACAGGGGCTACACCTTC.

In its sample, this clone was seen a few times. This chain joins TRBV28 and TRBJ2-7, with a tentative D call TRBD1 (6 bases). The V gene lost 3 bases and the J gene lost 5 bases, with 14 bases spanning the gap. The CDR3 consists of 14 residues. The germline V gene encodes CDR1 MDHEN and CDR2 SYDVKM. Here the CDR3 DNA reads TGTGCCAGCAGTTTTCAGGGGCCAGTGGACGAGCAGTACTTC. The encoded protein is CASSFQGPVDEQYF.

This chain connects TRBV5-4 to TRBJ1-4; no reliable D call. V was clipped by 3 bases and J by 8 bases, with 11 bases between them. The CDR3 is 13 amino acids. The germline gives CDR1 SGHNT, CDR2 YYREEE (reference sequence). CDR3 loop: CASSSIPGEKLFF. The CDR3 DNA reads TGTGCCAGCAGCTCAATTCCGGGGGAAAAACTGTTTTTT.

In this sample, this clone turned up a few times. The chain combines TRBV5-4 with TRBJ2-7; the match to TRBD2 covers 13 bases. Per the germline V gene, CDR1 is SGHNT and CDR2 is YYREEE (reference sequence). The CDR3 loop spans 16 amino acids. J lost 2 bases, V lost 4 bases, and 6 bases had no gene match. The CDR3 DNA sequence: TGTGCCAGCAGCAGATTTGGGACTAGCGGGGCCTACGAGCAGTACTTC. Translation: CASSRFGTSGAYEQYF.

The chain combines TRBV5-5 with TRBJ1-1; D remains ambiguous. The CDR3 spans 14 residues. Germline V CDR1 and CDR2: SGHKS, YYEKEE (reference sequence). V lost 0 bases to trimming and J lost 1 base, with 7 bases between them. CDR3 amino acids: CASSLARSNTEAFF. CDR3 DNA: TGTGCCAGCAGCTTGGCCAGGTCGAACACTGAAGCTTTCTTT.

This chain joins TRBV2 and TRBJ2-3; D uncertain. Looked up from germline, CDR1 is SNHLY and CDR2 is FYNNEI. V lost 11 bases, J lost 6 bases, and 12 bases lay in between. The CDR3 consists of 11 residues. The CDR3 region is CAHTNPDTQYF. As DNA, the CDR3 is TGTGCCCACACGAATCCGGATACGCAGTATTTT.

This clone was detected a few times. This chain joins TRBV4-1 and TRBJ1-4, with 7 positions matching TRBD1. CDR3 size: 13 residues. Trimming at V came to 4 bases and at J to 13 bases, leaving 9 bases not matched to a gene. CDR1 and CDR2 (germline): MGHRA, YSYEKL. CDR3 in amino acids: CASSLRTGRGLFF. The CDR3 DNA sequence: TGCGCCAGCAGCCTGCGGACAGGCCGGGGACTGTTTTTT.

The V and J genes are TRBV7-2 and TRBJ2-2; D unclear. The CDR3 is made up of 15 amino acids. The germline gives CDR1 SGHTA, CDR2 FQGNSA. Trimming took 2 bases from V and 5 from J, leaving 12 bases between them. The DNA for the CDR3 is TGTGCCAGCAGCTTACTCTTAGCCGCTACCGGGGAGCTGTTTTTT. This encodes CASSLLLAATGELFF. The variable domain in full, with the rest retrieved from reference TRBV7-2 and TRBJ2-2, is GAGVSQSPSNKVTEKGKDVELRCDPISGHTALYWYRQSLGQGLEFLIYFQGNSAPDKSGLPSDRFSAERTGGSVSTLTIQRTQQEDSAVYLCASSLLLAATGELFFGEGSRLTVL.

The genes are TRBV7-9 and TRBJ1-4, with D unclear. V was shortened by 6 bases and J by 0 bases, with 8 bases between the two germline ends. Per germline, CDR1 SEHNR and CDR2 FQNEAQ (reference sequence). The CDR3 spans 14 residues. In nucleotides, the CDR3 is TGTGCCAGCAGTTCTCAGTCAACTAATGAAAAACTGTTTTTT. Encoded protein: CASSSQSTNEKLFF.